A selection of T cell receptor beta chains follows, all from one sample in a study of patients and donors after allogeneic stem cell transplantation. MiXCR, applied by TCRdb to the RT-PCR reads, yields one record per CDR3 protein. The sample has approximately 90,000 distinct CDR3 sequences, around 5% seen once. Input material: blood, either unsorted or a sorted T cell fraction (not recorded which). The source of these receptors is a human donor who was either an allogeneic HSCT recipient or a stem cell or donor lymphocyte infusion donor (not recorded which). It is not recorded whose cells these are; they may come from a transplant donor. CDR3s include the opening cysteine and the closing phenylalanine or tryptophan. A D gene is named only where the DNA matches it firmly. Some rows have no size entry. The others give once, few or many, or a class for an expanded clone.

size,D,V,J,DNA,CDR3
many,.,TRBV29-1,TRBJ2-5,TGCAGCGGGGGGGCTAGCGGAGAGACCCAGTACTTC,CSGGASGETQYF
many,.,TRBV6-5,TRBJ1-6,TGTGCCAGCAGTTACTTAATGGCAGCAAATTCACCCCTCCACTTT,CASSYLMAANSPLHF
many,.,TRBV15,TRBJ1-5,TGTGCCACCAGCAGAGATAAAGGGTACAATCAGCCCCAGCATTTT,CATSRDKGYNQPQHF
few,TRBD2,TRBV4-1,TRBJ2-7,TGCGCCAGCAGCCAAGGGGGGGGGACTAGCCGCGAGCAGTACTTC,CASSQGGGTSREQYF
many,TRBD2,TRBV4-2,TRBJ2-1,TGTGCCAGCAAGCCGGGGGGGGCGGCGAACAATGAGCAGTTCTTC,CASKPGGAANNEQFF
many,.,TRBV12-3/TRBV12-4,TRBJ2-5,TGTGCCAGCAGTTTAGACAGATTCCAAGAGACCCAGTACTTC,CASSLDRFQETQYF
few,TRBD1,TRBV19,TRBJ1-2,TGTGCCAGTAGCGATCCCGACAGGGGCTATGGCTACACCTTC,CASSDPDRGYGYTF
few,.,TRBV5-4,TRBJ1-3,TGTGCCAGCAGCTACAGGGATCGTGGAAACACCATATATTTT,CASSYRDRGNTIYF
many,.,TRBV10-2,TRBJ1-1,TGCGCCAGCAGTAGGGAGTCTGTCTTCTTT,CASSRESVFF
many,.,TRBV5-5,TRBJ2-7,TGTGCCAGCAGCTTGGGGGGACACCTATCCTCCTACGAGCAGTACTTC,CASSLGGHLSSYEQYF
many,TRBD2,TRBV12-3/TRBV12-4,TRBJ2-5,TGTGCCAGCAGTTTTAGCGGGAGGGGGAAGACCCAGTACTTC,CASSFSGRGKTQYF
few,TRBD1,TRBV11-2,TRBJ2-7,TGTGCCAGCAGCCATATTATAGGCCGAAGGGACAGGTCCTACGAGCAGTACTTC,CASSHIIGRRDRSYEQYF
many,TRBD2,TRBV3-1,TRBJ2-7,TGTGCCAGCAGCCAAGTGAGTAGCGGGGCTTTCTACTACGAGCAGTACTTC,CASSQVSSGAFYYEQYF
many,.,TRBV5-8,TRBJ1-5,TGTGCCAGCAGCTTGATTGGCACTTACAATCAGCCCCAGCATTTT,CASSLIGTYNQPQHF
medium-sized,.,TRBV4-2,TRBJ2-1,TGTGCCAGCAGCCAAGATGCGGGGTACAATGAGCAGTTCTTC,CASSQDAGYNEQFF
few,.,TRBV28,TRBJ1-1,TGTGCCAGCAGTCTCCCGGGGACCCTGAACACTGAAGCTTTCTTT,CASSLPGTLNTEAFF
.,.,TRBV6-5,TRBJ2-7,TGTGCCAGCAGTTACCGACAGCCTAACACCTACGAGCAGTACTTC,CASSYRQPNTYEQYF